This TCR beta chain appears in the sequencing data of a study of blood T cell repertoires in COVID-19. This CDR3 contains 12 residues. The germline V and J ends were trimmed by 3 bases and 4 bases, with 6 bases remaining between them. Per the germline V gene, CDR1 is SGHAT and CDR2 is FQDESV (reference sequence). In this sample, this clone turned up once. TCRdb's table, derived via immunoSEQ multiplex PCR, lists solely in-frame clones and lacks some. The sample comprises under 100,000 clones, about 90% of which are singletons, and about 18% rests with the top ten. The TCR originated in a human donor in a cohort sampled during active COVID-19. The specimen was peripheral blood. The V and J genes are TRBV11-1 and TRBJ1-1, with no clear D. CDR3 sequence reads: CASSFEGTEAFF. The CDR3 nucleotides read TGTGCCAGCAGCTTTGAGGGCACTGAAGCTTTCTTT.